This TCR beta chain originates from a study of blood T cell repertoires in COVID-19. After removal of 7 bases from V and 6 bases from J, the junction contained 10 bases not matched to a gene. The CDR3 extends over 14 amino acids. Germline V gene sequence: CDR1 MNHEY, CDR2 SVGAGI. Under the authors' procedure: For nucleated cells, counts were estimated from reference gene primer amplification. The data were produced by immunoSEQ multiplex PCR, yet TCRdb's version contains in-frame clones alone and is incomplete. V and J calls and clone size come straight from that table; D and trimming were deduced from the DNA. The data show roughly 310,000 clones, with 90% seen just once and roughly 2.9% held by the top ten. Seattle-derived patients entered the study during active infection and were followed longitudinally.

The chain recombines TRBV6-5 with TRBJ1-2; TRBD1 agrees at 8 bases. The receptor comes from a woman aged 30 to 39 with COVID-19, enrolled during active disease. Sequenced sample: peripheral blood. The CDR3 reads CASTLRGRPDGYTF. The CDR3 bases are TGTGCCAGCACCCTCAGGGGGCGGCCGGATGGCTACACCTTC.